This T cell receptor (beta chain) was identified in a study of Tregs in tolerant kidney transplant recipients (dated by TCRdb to the late 2010s). Describing the broader study: Before combined kidney and bone marrow transplantation, this study identified donor-specific regulatory T cells using TCRbeta sequencing and then followed those same cells after transplant. What the research found in general, with its limitations: Expanding Tregs with activated donor B cells appeared to identify the most biologically relevant and donor-specific TCRbeta repertoire. Because the study included only a small number of patients, the results must be confirmed in larger populations and under other immunosuppression protocols. For some patients, the PCR primers changed as time went on, which meant samples from those patients could not be compared with one another at the nucleotide level. Donor-specific Treg expansion was found to exceed global Treg expansion in tolerant patients, suggesting antigen-driven rather than nonspecific expansion. Biological reproducibility was not examined directly, but technical replication error appeared to be minimal.

The transplants used related donors with nonmyeloablative bone marrow transplantation, and mixed chimerism in the human trials was transient. Thawed PBMCs were FACS-sorted into unstimulated Tregs (CD4+CD25+CD127-), CD4+ non-Tregs (CD4+CD25-), CD4 cells and CD8 cells. 4 combined kidney and bone marrow transplant recipients from the ITN036ST trial were included as patients, and samples were available only from these trial subjects. Healthy control blood was processed to PBMCs by Ficoll density gradient and cryopreserved, and patient PBMCs were collected before and after transplant. For TCRbeta CDR3 sequencing, genomic DNA was extracted from sorted cells using the QIAGEN DNeasy Blood and Tissue Kit. High-throughput TCRbeta CDR3 sequencing was carried out commercially through immunoSEQ, with PCR amplification with bias correction and internal controls included. The paper's data handling went like this. Unique productive TCRbeta sequences were defined by CDR3 nucleotide sequence where primers matched, and otherwise by CDR3 amino acid sequence together with Vbeta and Jbeta genes. As a correction for sorting error, sequences shared between sorted populations at a frequency ratio of 2:1 or less were discarded, and the remaining shared sequences were assigned to the higher population. Sequences were defined as donor-reactive when expanded at least 5-fold in CFSE-low cells versus unstimulated cells and present at a frequency of at least 0.01% in CFSE-low cells. Jensen-Shannon divergence calculated on the top 100 TCRbeta sequences ranked by frequency was used to measure repertoire divergence. For samples with multiple sequencing runs, sorting error was corrected separately for each run before the runs were pooled. TCRdb limited this immuneACCESS table to in-frame rearrangements with V and J called. A share of clones is missing; checked studies link under half to unresolved V genes, and the rest is unexplained. V and J calls and clone size come straight from that table; D and trimming were deduced from the DNA. The sample table on file contains tens of thousands of clones. 1.8% of the sample rests with the top ten.

Points on this clone: Its target antigen remains unknown.

Source: CD4+ T cells from blood (PBMCs), taken 24 months after the transplant. The sequence came from a human patient who received a combined kidney and bone marrow transplant. Some T cells present after a transplant may be cells of the graft donor.

Partial CDR3 DNA: TGTGCCAGCAGCTGGAGGCAGGGTTTTTACGAG. Its protein reads: CASSWRQGFYE. The full CDR3 is CASSWRQGFYEQYF. The chain is made from TRBV5-5 and TRBJ2-7; the D gene assignment is perhaps TRBD1 or TRBD2, with each matching 5 bases. The sequenced fragment ends 3 residues before the CDR3 boundary, so the rest is inferred from the germline J gene. V gives up 3 bases and J gives up 4 bases, and the segment between their germline ends measures 14 bases. Inclusive of the bounding cysteine and phenylalanine, the CDR3 is 14 residues long. Shown are 33 bases from within the CDR3, in frame from base 1. Via the germline V gene (reference sequence), CDR1 is SGHKS and CDR2 YYEKEE.